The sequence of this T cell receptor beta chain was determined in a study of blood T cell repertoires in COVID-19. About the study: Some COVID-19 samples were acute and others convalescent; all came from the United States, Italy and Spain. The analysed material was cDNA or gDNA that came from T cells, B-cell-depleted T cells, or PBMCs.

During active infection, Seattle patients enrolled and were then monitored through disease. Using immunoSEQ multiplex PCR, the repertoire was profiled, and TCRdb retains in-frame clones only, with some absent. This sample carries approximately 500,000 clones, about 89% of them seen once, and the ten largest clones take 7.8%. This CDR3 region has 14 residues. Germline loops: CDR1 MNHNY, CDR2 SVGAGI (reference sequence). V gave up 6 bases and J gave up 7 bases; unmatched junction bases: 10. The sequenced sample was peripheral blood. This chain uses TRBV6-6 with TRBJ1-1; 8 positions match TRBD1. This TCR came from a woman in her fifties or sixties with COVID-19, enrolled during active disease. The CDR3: CASSRGQGRGEAFF. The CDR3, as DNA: TGTGCCAGCAGCCGCGGACAGGGTAGGGGTGAAGCTTTCTTT.